This T cell receptor beta chain is drawn from a study of blood T cell repertoires in COVID-19. In the study overall: Acute and convalescent COVID-19 samples came from the United States, Italy and Spain. PBMCs, B-cell-depleted T cells, or T cells were the source of the cDNA or gDNA that made up the material.

Germline V gene sequence: CDR1 MNHEY, CDR2 SMNVEV (reference sequence). V gave up 6 bases and J gave up 4 bases; unmatched junction bases: 4. CDR3 length: 15 amino acids. Study processing details: By means of reference gene primer amplification, nucleated cell counts were estimated. Using immunoSEQ multiplex PCR, the repertoire was profiled, and TCRdb retains in-frame clones only, with some absent. V and J calls plus clone size are reproduced from that table; the DNA served to infer D and trimming. Among roughly 120,000 clones listed, about 82% were seen once. V and J are TRBV27 and TRBJ2-2; 11 nucleotides match TRBD2. The clonotype comes from a human donor in a cohort sampled during active COVID-19. Sequenced material: peripheral blood. The CDR3 bases are TGTGCCAGCAGAAGACTAGCGGGAAGCACCGGGGAGCTGTTTTTT. This encodes CASRRLAGSTGELFF.